This T cell receptor (beta chain) was obtained from a study of T-cell memory formation after mild COVID-19. V was trimmed by 7 bases and J by 7 bases, leaving 14 bases between them. From germline, CDR1 is SEHNR and CDR2 FQNEAQ (reference sequence). CDR3 length: 13 amino acids. Each CDR3 protein gets one entry after TCRdb re-called the 5' RACE reads with MiXCR. Among tens of thousands of distinct CDR3 sequences listed, 10% to 15% were seen once. The sequencing sample was made of PBMCs or a T cell subset sorted from them (not recorded which). The origin of this receptor is a man aged 18 to 29 who had mild COVID-19 (a few samples of this study predate the infection). Cell type and time point are not known. The genes are TRBV7-9 and TRBJ2-1; D is perhaps TRBD2 (5 bases). The CDR3 region has the DNA TGTGCCAGCACCGAATTACTAGTTAATGAGCAGTTCTTC. Residues: CASTELLVNEQFF. Together with reference TRBV7-9 and TRBJ2-1, the CDR3 gives the full variable domain: DTGVSQNPRHKITKRGQNVTFRCDPISEHNRLYWYRQTLGQGPEFLTYFQNEAQLEKSRLLSDRFSAERPKGSFSTLEIQRTEQGDSAMYLCASTELLVNEQFFGPGTRLTVL.